This TCR beta chain was recorded in a study of OX40 agonist ivuxolimab in advanced cancers. Turning to the overall study: Ivuxolimab, which targeted the costimulatory receptor OX40 (CD134), was an agonistic, fully human IgG2 monoclonal antibody. Three dose-escalation patients achieved partial responses, one with hepatocellular carcinoma and two with cutaneous melanoma. The dose-escalation cohort was around 83% male with a mean age of about 60 years, ranging from roughly 20 to 85. Peripheral TCRbeta sequencing aimed to test whether ivuxolimab altered TCR sequence diversity and caused clonal T-cell expansion. Of the roughly 51 patients in dose escalation, around 19 had hepatocellular carcinoma, around 15 had melanoma, 9 had renal cell carcinoma and 9 had head and neck cancer. Prior anti-PD-1, anti-PD-L1 or anti-CTLA-4 therapy was permitted, and about two fifths of dose-escalation patients had received checkpoint inhibitors. Intravenous ivuxolimab was administered to patients every 2 weeks at six dose levels: 0.01, 0.1, 0.3, 1.5, 3 and 10 mg/kg. The monotherapy dose-escalation portion (N of about 52 patients) of the phase I ivuxolimab trial is reported in the paper.

Comments on this clone: What antigen it recognizes has not been identified. It has no much larger one-base neighbor in the sample; base qualities were not kept.

CDR1 and CDR2, looked up from the germline V gene (reference sequence), are LNHDA and SQIVND. V loses 6 bases of germline sequence and J loses 2 bases, and the interval between the two ends is 4 bases. The CDR3 numbers 11 residues from cysteine through phenylalanine. The kept DNA is CDR3 alone, 33 bases in frame from the first base. Patients with a history of autoimmune disease or receiving systemic immunosuppression were excluded from the trial. Peripheral blood for TCR sequencing was collected from all dose cohorts at baseline, on cycle 4 day 1, and on cycle 7 day 1. The samples were drawn from a first-in-human, open-label, multicenter phase I dose-escalation trial of ivuxolimab. The trial enrolled adults with locally advanced or metastatic head and neck squamous cell, hepatocellular, melanoma or renal cell carcinoma. CD4+ and CD8+ T cells were sorted separately from peripheral blood before TCR sequencing.

Overall study results and their limits: Low levels of normalized T-cell clonal expansion were also seen in some nonresponding patients. After ivuxolimab, CD8+ T cells had more expanded clones than CD4+ T cells on average. In partial responders in the 0.1-3.0 mg/kg groups, normalized peripheral clonal expansion was found to be among the lowest, especially among CD8+ T cells. At doses of 0.1 to 3.0 mg/kg, clonal expansion of both CD4+ and CD8+ blood T cells was observed from baseline to week 6. The antigen specificity of the peripheral T cells that underwent clonal expansion was not determined.

To sequence the TCRbeta CDR3 region, genomic DNA was isolated from the sorted cells. The immunoSEQ Assay was used to sequence the TCRbeta CDR3 regions. TCRdb provides this immuneACCESS table in a form limited to in-frame rearrangements. Some clones are lacking; in checked studies, under half of them reflect an unresolved V gene, and why the rest are absent is not known. The sample has about 82,000 clones on record, 86% of them singletons. The ten largest clones represent approximately 0.93% of the sample. The receptor's source is an adult with an advanced solid tumor such as melanoma, head and neck, liver or kidney cancer. Here the chain combines TRBV19 and TRBJ1-1; the D gene remains uncertain. The sample in question was CD4+ or CD8+ T cells sorted from blood, obtained in a trial of the OX40 agonist ivuxolimab. The CDR3 protein sequence reads: CASRSNTEAFF. Here is the DNA: TGTGCCAGTAGGTCTAACACTGAAGCTTTCTTT.